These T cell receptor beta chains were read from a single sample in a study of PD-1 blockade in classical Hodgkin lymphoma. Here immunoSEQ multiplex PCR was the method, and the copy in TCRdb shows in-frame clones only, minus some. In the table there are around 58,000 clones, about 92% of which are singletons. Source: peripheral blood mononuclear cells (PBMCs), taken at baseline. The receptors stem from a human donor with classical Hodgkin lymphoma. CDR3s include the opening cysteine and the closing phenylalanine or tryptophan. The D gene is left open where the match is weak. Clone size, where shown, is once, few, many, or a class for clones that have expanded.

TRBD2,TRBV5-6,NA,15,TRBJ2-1,TGTGCCAGCAGCGCTGGGACTAGCGGGATCGGTGAGCAGTTCTTC,CASSAGTSGIGEQFF
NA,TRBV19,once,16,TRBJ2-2,TGTGCCAGTAGTACCACAGGGAGCCCGAACACCGGGGAGCTGTTTTTT,CASSTTGSPNTGELFF
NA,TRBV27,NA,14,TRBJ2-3,TGTGCCAGCAGTTTAGAGCGGGGCACAGATACGCAGTATTTT,CASSLERGTDTQYF
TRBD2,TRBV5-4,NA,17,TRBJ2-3,TGTGCCAGCAGCTTGCGGACTAGCGGGGGGCGCACAGATACGCAGTATTTT,CASSLRTSGGRTDTQYF
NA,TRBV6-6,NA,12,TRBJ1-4,TGTGCCAGCAGCGACAGTCAAAGGGTCCTGTTTTTT,CASSDSQRVLFF
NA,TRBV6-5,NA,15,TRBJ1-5,TGTGCCAGCAGTTACTCGGGGGTGGCAAATCAGCCCCAGCATTTT,CASSYSGVANQPQHF
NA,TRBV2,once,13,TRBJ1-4,TGTGCCAGCAGTGAAAACGTCCCGGGAAAACTGTTTTTT,CASSENVPGKLFF
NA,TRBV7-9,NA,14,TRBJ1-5,TGTGCCAGCAGCTTGGGGGATTGGAATCAGCCCCAGCATTTT,CASSLGDWNQPQHF
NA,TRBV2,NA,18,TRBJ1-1,TGTGCCAGCAGTGAATTATGGGCCGAGCTAGGCGGGAACACTGAAGCTTTCTTT,CASSELWAELGGNTEAFF
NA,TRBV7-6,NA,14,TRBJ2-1,TGTGCCAGCAGCTTAGGTTGGCTAAACAATGAGCAGTTCTTC,CASSLGWLNNEQFF
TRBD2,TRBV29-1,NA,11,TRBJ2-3,TGCAGCGTGGCGGGGGCAGATACGCAGTATTTT,CSVAGADTQYF
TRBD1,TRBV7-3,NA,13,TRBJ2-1,TGTGCCAGCAGCCAGACAGGGTACAATGAGCAGTTCTTC,CASSQTGYNEQFF
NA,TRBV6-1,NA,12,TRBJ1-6,TGTGCCAGCATGCTTCGGGCGTCACCCCTCCACTTT,CASMLRASPLHF